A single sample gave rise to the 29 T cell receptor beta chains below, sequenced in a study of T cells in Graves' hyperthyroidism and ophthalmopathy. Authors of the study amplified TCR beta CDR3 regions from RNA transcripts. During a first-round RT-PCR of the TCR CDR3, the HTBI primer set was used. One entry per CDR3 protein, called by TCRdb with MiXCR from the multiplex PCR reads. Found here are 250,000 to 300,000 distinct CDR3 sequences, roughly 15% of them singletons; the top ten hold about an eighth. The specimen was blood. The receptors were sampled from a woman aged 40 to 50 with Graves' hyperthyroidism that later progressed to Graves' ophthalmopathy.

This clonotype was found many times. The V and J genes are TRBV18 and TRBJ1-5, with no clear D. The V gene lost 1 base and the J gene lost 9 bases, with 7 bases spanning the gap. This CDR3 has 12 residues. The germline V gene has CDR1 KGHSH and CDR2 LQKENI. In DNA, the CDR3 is TGTGCCAGCTCACCACGGGAGGGGCCCCAGCATTTT. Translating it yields CASSPREGPQHF. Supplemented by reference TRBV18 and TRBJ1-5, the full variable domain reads NAGVMQNPRHLVRRRGQEARLRCSPMKGHSHVYWYRQLPEEGLKFMVYLQKENIIDESGMPKERFSAEFPKEGPSILRIQQVVRGDSAAYFCASSPREGPQHFGDGTRLSIL.

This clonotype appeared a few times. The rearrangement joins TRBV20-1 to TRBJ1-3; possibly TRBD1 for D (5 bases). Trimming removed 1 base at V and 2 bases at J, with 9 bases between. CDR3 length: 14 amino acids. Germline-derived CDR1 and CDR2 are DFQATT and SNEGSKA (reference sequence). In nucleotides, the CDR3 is TGCAGTGCTAGAGCCAGGGCAACTGGAAACACCATATATTTT. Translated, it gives CSARARATGNTIYF.

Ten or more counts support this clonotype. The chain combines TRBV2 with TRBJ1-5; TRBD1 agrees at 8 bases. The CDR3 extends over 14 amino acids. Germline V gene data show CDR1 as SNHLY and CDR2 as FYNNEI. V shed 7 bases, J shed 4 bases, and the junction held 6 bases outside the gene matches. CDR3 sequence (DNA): TGTGCCAGCACAGGGGGCCAAGGAAATCAGCCCCAGCATTTT. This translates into CASTGGQGNQPQHF.

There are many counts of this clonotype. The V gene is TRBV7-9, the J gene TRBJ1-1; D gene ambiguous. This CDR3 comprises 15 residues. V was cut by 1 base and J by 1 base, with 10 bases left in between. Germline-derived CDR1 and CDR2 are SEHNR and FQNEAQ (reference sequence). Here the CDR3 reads CASSLDPGENTEAFF. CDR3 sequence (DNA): TGTGCCAGCAGCTTAGACCCGGGAGAGAACACTGAAGCTTTCTTT.

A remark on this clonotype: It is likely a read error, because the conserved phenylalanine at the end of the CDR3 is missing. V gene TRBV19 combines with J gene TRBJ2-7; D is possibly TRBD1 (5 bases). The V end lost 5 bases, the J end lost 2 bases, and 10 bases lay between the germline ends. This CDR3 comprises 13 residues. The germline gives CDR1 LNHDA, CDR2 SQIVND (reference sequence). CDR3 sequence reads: CASSQGRAYEQYC. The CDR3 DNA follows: TGTGCCAGTAGTCAGGGCCGGGCCTACGAGCAGTACTGC.

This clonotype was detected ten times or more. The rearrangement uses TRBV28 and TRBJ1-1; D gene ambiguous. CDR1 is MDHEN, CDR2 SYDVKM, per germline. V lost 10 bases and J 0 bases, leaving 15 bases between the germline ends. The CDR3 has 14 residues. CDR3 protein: CATRRRRLNTEAFF. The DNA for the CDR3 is TGTGCCACACGGCGCAGGCGACTGAACACTGAAGCTTTCTTT.

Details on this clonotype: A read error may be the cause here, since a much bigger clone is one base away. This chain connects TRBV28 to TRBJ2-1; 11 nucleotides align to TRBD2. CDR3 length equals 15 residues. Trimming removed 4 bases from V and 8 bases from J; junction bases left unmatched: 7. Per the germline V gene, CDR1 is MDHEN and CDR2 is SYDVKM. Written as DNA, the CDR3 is TGTGCCAGCAGTTCCACTAGCGGGGGCGGGTATGAGCAGTTCTTC. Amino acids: CASSSTSGGGYEQFF.

CDR3 bases: TGTGCCAGCATTCGATCAGCGTTGAGCACTGAAGCTTTCTTT. It specifies CASIRSALSTEAFF. The J gene is TRBJ1-1, the V gene TRBV2; D not resolved. Germline values: CDR1 SNHLY, CDR2 FYNNEI. The CDR3 runs to 14 residues. With 7 bases removed from V and 4 bases from J, the gap between germline ends came to 16 bases.

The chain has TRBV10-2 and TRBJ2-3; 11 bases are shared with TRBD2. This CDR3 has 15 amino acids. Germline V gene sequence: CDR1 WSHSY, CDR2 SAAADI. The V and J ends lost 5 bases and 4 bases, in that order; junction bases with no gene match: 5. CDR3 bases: TGCGCCAGCAGTCTAGCGGGAGGTCTTGCAGATACGCAGTATTTT. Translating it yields CASSLAGGLADTQYF.

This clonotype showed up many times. The CDR3 spells CSLPRTDLETQYF. CDR3 coding DNA: TGCAGCCTACCGAGAACGGACCTAGAGACCCAGTACTTC. The V and J genes are TRBV20-1 and TRBJ2-5; D not certain. In germline, CDR1 is DFQATT, CDR2 SNEGSKA (reference sequence). The CDR3 spans 13 residues.

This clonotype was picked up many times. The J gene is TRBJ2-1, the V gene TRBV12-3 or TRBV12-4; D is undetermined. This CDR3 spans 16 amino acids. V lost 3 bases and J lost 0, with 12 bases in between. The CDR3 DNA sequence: TGTGCCAGCAGTTTCTACCTGGATTTCTCCTACAATGAGCAGTTCTTC. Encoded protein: CASSFYLDFSYNEQFF.

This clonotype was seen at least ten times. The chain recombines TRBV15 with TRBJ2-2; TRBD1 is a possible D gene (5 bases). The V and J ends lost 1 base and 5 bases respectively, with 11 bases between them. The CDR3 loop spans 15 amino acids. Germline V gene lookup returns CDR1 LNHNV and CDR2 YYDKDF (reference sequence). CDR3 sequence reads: CATSRVAGITGELFF. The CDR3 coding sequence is TGTGCCACCAGCAGAGTGGCAGGGATAACCGGGGAGCTGTTTTTT.

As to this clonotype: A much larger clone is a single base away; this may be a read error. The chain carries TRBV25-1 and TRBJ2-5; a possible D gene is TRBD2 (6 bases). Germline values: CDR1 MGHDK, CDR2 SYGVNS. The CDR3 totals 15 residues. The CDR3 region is CASSDPGDSGETLYF. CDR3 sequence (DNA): TGTGCCAGCAGTGACCCCGGGGACTCCGGGGAGACCCTGTACTTC. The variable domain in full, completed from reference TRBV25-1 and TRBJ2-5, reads EADIYQTPRYLVIGTGKKITLECSQTMGHDKMYWYQQDPGMELHLIHYSYGVNSTEKGDLSSESTVSRIRTEHFPLTLESARPSHTSQYLCASSDPGDSGETLYFGPGTRLLVL.

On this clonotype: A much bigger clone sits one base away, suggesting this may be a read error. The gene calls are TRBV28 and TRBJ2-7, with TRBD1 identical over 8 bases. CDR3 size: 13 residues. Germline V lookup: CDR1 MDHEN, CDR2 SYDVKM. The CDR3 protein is CASRTGQSYEQHF. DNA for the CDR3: TGTGCCAGCCGGACAGGGCAATCCTACGAGCAGCACTTC.

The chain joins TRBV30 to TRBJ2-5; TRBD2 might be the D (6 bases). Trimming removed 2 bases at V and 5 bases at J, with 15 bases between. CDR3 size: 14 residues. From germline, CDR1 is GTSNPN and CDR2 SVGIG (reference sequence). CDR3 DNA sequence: TGTGCCTGGAGTTTCGGGAGCAGGTGGGAGACCCAGTACTTC. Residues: CAWSFGSRWETQYF.

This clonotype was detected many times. The CDR3 DNA reads TGTGCCAGCAGTCCGGGGACAGGGGGCATTACAGATACGCAGTATTTT. As protein: CASSPGTGGITDTQYF. V usage is TRBV27 and J usage is TRBJ2-3; TRBD1 matches at 12 bases. V shed 5 bases and J 3 bases; nucleotides not matched to a gene: 6. The germline V gene has CDR1 MNHEY and CDR2 SMNVEV (reference sequence). CDR3 length: 16 amino acids.

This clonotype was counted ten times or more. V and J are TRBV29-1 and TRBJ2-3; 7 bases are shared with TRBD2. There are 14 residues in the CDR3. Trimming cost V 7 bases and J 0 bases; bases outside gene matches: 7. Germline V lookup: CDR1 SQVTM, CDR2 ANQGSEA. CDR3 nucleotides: TGCAGCGGAAAAGGGAGGGTTAGCACAGATACGCAGTATTTT. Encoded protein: CSGKGRVSTDTQYF.

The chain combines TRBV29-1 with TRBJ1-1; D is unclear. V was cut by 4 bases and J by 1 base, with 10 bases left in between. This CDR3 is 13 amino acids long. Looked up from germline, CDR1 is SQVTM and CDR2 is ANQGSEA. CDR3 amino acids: CSVVDEGNTEAFF. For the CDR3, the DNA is TGCAGCGTTGTAGACGAAGGGAACACTGAAGCTTTCTTT. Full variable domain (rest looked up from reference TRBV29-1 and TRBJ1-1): SAVISQKPSRDICQRGTSLTIQCQVDSQVTMMFWYRQQPGQSLTLIATANQGSEATYESGFVIDKFPISRPNLTFSTLTVSNMSPEDSSIYLCSVVDEGNTEAFFGQGTRLTVV.

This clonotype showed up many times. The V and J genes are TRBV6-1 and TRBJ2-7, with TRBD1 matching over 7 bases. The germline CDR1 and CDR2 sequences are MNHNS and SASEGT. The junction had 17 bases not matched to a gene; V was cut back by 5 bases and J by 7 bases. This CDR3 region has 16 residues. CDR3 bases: TGTGCCAGCAGTTATCCACAGGGGCCGGCGTGGAAAGAGCAGTACTTC. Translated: CASSYPQGPAWKEQYF.

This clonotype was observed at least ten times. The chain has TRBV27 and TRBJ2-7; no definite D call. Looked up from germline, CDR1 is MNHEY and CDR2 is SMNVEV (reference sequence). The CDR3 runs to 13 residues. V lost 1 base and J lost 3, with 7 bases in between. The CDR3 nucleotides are TGTGCCAGCAGTTTATTTGGCAGCTACGAGCAGTACTTC. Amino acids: CASSLFGSYEQYF.

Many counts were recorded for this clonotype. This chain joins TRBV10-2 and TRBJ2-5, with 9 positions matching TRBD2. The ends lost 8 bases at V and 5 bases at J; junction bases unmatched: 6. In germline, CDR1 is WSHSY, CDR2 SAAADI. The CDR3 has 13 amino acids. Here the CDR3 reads CASGVAGEETQYF. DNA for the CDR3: TGCGCCAGCGGAGTAGCGGGAGAGGAGACCCAGTACTTC.

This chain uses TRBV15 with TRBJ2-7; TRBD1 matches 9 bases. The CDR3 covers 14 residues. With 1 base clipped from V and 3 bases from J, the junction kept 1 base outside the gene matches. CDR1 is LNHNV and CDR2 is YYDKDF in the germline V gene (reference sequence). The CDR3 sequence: CATSRGTGVYEQYF. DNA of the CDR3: TGTGCCACCAGCAGAGGGACAGGGGTCTACGAGCAGTACTTC.

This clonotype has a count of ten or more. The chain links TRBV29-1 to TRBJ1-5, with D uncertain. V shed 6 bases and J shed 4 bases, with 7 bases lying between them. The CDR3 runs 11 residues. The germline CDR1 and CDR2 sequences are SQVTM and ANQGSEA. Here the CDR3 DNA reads TGCAGCGTCGGTCAAAATCAGCCCCAGCATTTT. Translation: CSVGQNQPQHF.

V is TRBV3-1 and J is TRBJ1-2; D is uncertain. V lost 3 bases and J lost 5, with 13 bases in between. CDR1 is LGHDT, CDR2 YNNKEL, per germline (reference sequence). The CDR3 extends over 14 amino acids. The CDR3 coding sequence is TGTGCCAGCAGCCAGCTCTCGGGCCATTATGGCTACACCTTC. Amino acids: CASSQLSGHYGYTF. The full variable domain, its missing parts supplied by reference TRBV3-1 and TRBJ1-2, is DTAVSQTPKYLVTQMGNDKSIKCEQNLGHDTMYWYKQDSKKFLKIMFSYNNKELIINETVPNRFSPKSPDKAHLNLHINSLELGDSAVYFCASSQLSGHYGYTFGSGTRLTVV.

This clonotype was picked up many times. In DNA, the CDR3 is TGTGCCAGCAGTGAATTAGGACTAGCGGGAGCCACAGATACGCAGTATTTT. This gives the protein CASSELGLAGATDTQYF. This chain links TRBV6-1 with TRBJ2-3; 13 positions agree with TRBD2. CDR3 length: 17 residues. Trimming at V came to 2 bases and at J to 2 bases, leaving 4 bases not matched to a gene. Germline V gene sequence: CDR1 MNHNS, CDR2 SASEGT.

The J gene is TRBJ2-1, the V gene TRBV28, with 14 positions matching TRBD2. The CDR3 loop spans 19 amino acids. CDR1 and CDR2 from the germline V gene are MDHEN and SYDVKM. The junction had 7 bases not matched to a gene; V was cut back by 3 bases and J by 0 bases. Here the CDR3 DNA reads TGTGCCAGCAGTTTGGGACTAGCGGGAGTCGGACGCTCCTACAATGAGCAGTTCTTC. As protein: CASSLGLAGVGRSYNEQFF.

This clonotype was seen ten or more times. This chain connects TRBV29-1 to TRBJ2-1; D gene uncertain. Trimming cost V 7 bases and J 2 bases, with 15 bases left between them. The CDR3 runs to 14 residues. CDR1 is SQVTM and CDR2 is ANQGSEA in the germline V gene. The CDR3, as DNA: TGCAGCGCCGACCGGAGTCCTACCTACAATGAGCAGTTCTTC. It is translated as CSADRSPTYNEQFF.

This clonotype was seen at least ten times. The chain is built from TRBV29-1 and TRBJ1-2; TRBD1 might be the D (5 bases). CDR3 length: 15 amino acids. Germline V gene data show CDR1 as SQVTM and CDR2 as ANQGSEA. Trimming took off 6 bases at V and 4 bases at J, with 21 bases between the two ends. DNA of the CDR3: TGCAGCGTCGCTGAAGGCTTCGGGGGGGGCTATGGCTACACCTTC. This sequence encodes CSVAEGFGGGYGYTF.

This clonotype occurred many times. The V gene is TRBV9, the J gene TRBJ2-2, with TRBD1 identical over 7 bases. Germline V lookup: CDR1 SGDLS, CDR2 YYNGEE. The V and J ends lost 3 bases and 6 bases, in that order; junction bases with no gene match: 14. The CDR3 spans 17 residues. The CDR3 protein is CASSGRRQGGFAGELFF. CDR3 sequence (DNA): TGTGCCAGCAGCGGAAGACGACAGGGCGGTTTCGCCGGGGAGCTGTTTTTT.